Following are 3 T cell receptor beta chains from one sample sequenced in a study of OX40 agonist ivuxolimab in advanced cancers. Repertoires were generated with immunoSEQ multiplex PCR, while TCRdb's copy carries only in-frame clones and drops some. The sample shows roughly 46,000 clones, over 75% of them seen only once. This material consisted of CD4+ or CD8+ T cells sorted from blood, taken in a trial of the OX40 agonist ivuxolimab. Source of these receptors: an adult with an advanced solid tumor such as melanoma, head and neck, liver or kidney cancer.

The chain has TRBV5-1 and TRBJ1-2; D remains unclear. Germline values: CDR1 SGHRS, CDR2 YFSETQ. This CDR3 comprises 12 residues. Trimming removed 4 bases at V and 8 bases at J, with 12 bases between. CDR3 coding DNA: TGCGCCAGCAGCCCGGGGTTAGGGGGCTACACCTTC. Translation: CASSPGLGGYTF.

The V gene is TRBV4-1, the J gene TRBJ2-7, with D uncertain. Germline V gives CDR1 MGHRA, CDR2 YSYEKL. Trimming took off 1 base at V and 7 bases at J, with 11 bases between the two ends. The CDR3 spans 13 residues. The CDR3: CASSQVQSVEQYF. DNA of the CDR3: TGCGCCAGCAGCCAAGTGCAGTCAGTTGAGCAGTACTTC.

J is TRBJ1-5 and V is TRBV28; TRBD1 might be the D (5 bases). Germline values: CDR1 MDHEN, CDR2 SYDVKM. Trimming removed 4 bases from V and 7 bases from J, with 11 bases in between. This CDR3 contains 13 residues. The CDR3 DNA sequence: TGTGCCAGCAGTTCGGGACCCCCACAGCCCCAGCATTTT. This translates into CASSSGPPQPQHF.